This T cell receptor (beta chain) emerged from a study of blood T cell repertoires in COVID-19. Background on the study: From T cells, B-cell-depleted T cells, or PBMCs came the material, which was cDNA or gDNA.

From germline, CDR1 is LGHNT and CDR2 FRNRAP. The CDR3 consists of 12 residues. In the authors' workflow: Estimation of nucleated cell counts was performed using reference gene primer amplification. Using immunoSEQ multiplex PCR, the repertoire was profiled, and TCRdb retains in-frame clones only, with some absent. V and J calls plus clone size are reproduced from that table; the DNA served to infer D and trimming. There are 100,000 to 150,000 clones in the sample; roughly 87% occur only once, and 27% lies in the top ten. With regard to this clone: One junction end disagrees with the germline gene, perhaps due to a read error.

This clonotype was sampled from an elderly woman with acute or convalescent COVID-19. This sequence joins TRBV12-5 and TRBJ2-7, with 7 bases lining up with TRBD1. Sequenced: peripheral blood. For the CDR3, the DNA is TGTGCTAGTGGTTCGGGCCGGGACAGTAGGGACTTC. Its translation is CASGSGRDSRDF.